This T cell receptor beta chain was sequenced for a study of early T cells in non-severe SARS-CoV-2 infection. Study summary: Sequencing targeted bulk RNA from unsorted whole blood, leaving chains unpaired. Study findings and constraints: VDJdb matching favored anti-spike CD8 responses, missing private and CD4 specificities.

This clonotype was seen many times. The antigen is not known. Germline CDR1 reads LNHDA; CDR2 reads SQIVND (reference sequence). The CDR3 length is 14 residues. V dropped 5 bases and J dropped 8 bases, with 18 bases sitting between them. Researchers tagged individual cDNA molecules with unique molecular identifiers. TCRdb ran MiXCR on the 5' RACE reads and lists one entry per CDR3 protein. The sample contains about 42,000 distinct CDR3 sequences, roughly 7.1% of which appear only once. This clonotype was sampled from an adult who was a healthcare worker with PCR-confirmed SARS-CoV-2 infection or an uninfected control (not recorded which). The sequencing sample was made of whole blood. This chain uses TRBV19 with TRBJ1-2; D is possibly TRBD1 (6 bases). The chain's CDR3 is CASSQQGTSIGYTF. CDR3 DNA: TGTGCCAGTAGTCAACAGGGTACTTCCATAGGCTACACCTTC.